Only a few counts were recorded for the clone carrying this TCR beta chain. Its target is unknown. These data originate in a study of beta chain features in type 1 diabetes. Study summary: Cell yields, gender and age were similar in healthy donors and patients. Points from the study as a whole: HLA effects on TCRB rearrangement stayed unresolved here. All four CD4+ subsets from Type 1 diabetes patients carried moderately but significantly shorter TCRB CDR3s.

Sorted CD4+ subsets: naive, central memory, regulatory, stem cell-like memory (CD45RO/CCR7/CD25/CD127/CD95/CD27 panel). Sequencing targeted expressed TCRB transcripts, as all isolated RNA had been reverse transcribed. Some 3.6 million reads were obtained on average from naive, central memory and regulatory T cell samples. Produced via immunoSEQ multiplex PCR; TCRdb's table is partial and in-frame only. Among about 710,000 clones listed, around 15% were seen once. The material sequenced was naive CD4+ T cells from blood. The clonotype was recovered from a man aged 18 to 29 with type 1 diabetes.

Written as DNA, the CDR3 is TGCAGTCTCTTCGTAAATGAAAAACTGTTTTTT. Amino acid sequence: CSLFVNEKLFF. The chain is built from TRBV20-1 and TRBJ1-4; D is undetermined. The CDR3 has 11 amino acids. Germline lookup yields CDR1 DFQATT and CDR2 SNEGSKA (reference sequence). V dropped 8 bases and J dropped 5 bases, with 9 bases sitting between them.